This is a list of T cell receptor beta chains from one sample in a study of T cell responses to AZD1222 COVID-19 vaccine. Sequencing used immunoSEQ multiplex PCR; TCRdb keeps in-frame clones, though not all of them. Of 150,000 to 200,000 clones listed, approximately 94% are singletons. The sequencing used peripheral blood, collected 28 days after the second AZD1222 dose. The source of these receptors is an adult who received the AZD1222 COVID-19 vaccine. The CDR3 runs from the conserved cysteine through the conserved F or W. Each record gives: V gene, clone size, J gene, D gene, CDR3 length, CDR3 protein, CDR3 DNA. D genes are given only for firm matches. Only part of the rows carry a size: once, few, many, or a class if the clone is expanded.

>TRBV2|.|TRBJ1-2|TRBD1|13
CASSPQGIEGYTF
TGTGCCAGCAGTCCACAGGGGATAGAGGGCTACACCTTC
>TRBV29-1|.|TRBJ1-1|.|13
CSVDTGLNTEAFF
TGCAGCGTTGATACGGGCCTGAACACTGAAGCTTTCTTT
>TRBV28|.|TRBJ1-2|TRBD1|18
CASRRPPGQGAFLYGYTF
TGTGCCAGCAGGCGACCGCCGGGACAGGGGGCGTTCCTCTATGGCTACACCTTC
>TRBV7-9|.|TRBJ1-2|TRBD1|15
CASSSTGGINYGYTF
TGTGCCAGCAGCTCGACAGGGGGCATTAACTATGGCTACACCTTC
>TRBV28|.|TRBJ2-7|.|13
CASLLAGAYEQYF
TGTGCCAGCCTACTGGCGGGCGCTTACGAGCAGTACTTC
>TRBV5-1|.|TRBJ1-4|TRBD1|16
CASSLEPTGGWEKLFF
TGCGCCAGCAGCTTGGAGCCTACAGGGGGCTGGGAAAAACTGTTTTTT
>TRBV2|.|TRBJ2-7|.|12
CASSGGSYEQYF
TGTGCCAGCAGTGGGGGGAGTTACGAGCAGTACTTC
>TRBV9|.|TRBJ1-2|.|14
CASSVATVAYGYTF
TGTGCCAGCAGCGTAGCGACAGTTGCCTATGGCTACACCTTC
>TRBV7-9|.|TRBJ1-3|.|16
CASSSSDGGAGNTIYF
TGTGCCAGCAGCTCCTCCGACGGGGGAGCTGGAAACACCATATATTTT
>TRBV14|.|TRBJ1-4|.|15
CASSQALSPARKLFF
TGTGCCAGCAGCCAAGCCCTTAGCCCGGCGAGAAAACTGTTTTTT
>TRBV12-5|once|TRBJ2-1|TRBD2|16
CASGSPLSGEYNEQFF
TGTGCTAGTGGTTCCCCTCTTAGCGGGGAGTACAATGAGCAGTTCTTC
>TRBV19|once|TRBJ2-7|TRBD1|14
CASSRQGDRYEQYF
TGTGCCAGTTCCCGACAGGGAGATAGGTACGAGCAGTACTTC
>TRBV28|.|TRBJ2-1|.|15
CASRIHPSGANEQFF
TGTGCCAGCAGGATTCACCCGTCAGGGGCGAATGAGCAGTTCTTC
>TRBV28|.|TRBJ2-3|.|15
CASSSPRASTDTQYF
TGTGCCAGCAGTTCCCCCAGGGCTAGCACAGATACGCAGTATTTT
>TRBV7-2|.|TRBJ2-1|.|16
CASSLVASGLYNEQFF
TGTGCCAGCAGCTTAGTTGCGAGCGGGCTTTACAATGAGCAGTTCTTC
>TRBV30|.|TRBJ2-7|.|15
CAWRLRSDPLYEQYF
TGTGCCTGGAGGTTAAGGTCCGATCCCCTCTACGAGCAGTACTTC
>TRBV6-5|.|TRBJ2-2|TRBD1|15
CASRRGQGGTGELFF
TGTGCCAGCAGGAGGGGACAGGGTGGCACCGGGGAGCTGTTTTTT
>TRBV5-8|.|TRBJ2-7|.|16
CASSLADVAGPYEQYF
TGTGCCAGCAGCTTGGCCGACGTTGCAGGGCCCTACGAGCAGTACTTC
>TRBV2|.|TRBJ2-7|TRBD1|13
CASSGDRAYEQYF
TGTGCCAGCAGCGGGGACAGAGCCTACGAGCAGTACTTC
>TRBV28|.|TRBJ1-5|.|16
CASSLGGKVRNQPQHF
TGTGCCAGCAGTTTGGGGGGAAAAGTCCGAAATCAGCCCCAGCATTTT
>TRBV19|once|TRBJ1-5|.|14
CASSPGTSNQPQHF
TGTGCCAGTAGTCCCGGGACAAGCAATCAGCCCCAGCATTTT
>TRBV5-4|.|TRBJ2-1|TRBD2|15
CASSQGGPSGNEQFF
TGTGCCAGCAGCCAGGGAGGGCCTTCCGGCAATGAGCAGTTCTTC
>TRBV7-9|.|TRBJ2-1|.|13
CASSNTVGGEQFF
TGTGCCAGCAGCAATACGGTCGGAGGAGAGCAGTTCTTC
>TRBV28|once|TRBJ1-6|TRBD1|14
CASSTRQGHSPLHF
TGTGCCAGCAGTACTCGACAGGGACACTCACCCCTCCACTTT
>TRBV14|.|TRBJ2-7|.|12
CASSQGRHEQYF
TGTGCCAGCAGCCAAGGCAGGCACGAGCAGTACTTC
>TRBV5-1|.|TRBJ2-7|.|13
CASSYTASDEQYF
TGCGCCAGCAGCTATACGGCTAGCGACGAGCAGTACTTC
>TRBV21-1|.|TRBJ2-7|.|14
CASRTQGSPYEQYF
TGTGCCAGCAGAACCCAGGGGAGTCCATACGAGCAGTACTTC
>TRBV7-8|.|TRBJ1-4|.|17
CASSIARLAGPNEKLFF
TGTGCCAGCAGCATAGCCCGGTTGGCCGGACCGAATGAAAAACTGTTTTTT
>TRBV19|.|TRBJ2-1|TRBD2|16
CASSIGTGLAINEQFF
TGTGCCAGTAGTATAGGCACGGGACTAGCCATCAATGAGCAGTTCTTC
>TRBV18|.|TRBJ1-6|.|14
CASRKEQGNSPLHF
TGTGCCAGCCGTAAAGAGCAGGGTAATTCACCCCTCCACTTT
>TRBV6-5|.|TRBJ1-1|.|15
CASTATRDRRREAFF
TGTGCCAGCACCGCGACCCGGGACCGGAGGAGGGAAGCTTTCTTT